Only one count was recorded for the clone carrying this T cell receptor beta chain. The antigen is undetermined. The PCR ran on 60 Vbeta and 13 Jbeta primers. Original processing notes: As a later analysis found, there were 60 million to 90 million unique TCR beta chains, of which some 9.9 million were shared. Clones were read by immunoSEQ multiplex PCR, and TCRdb kept only the in-frame ones, dropping some. V and J calls and clone size are given by that table; D and trimming were obtained from the DNA. The table lists about 150,000 clones, approximately 83% of them singletons. This sample stems from a study of cytomegalovirus exposure and HLA in healthy donors. Findings of the study overall: The classifier, whose performance was assessed in both the original and validation cohorts, reportedly diagnosed cytomegalovirus status with high specificity and sensitivity.

Although they were nominally healthy when sampled, donors likely had unrecorded immune exposures. The V end lost 4 bases, the J end lost 2 bases, and 11 bases lay between the germline ends. The germline CDR1 and CDR2 sequences are SGHTA and FQGNSA. The CDR3 covers 14 residues. The sequenced sample was PBMCs. The receptor was isolated from a boy aged 2 to 9 in good health and CMV-seronegative. The chain couples TRBV7-2 to TRBJ1-2; perhaps TRBD1 as D (5 bases). The CDR3, as DNA: TGTGCCAGCAGCTCGCGGACAACAAACTATGGCTACACCTTC. Its translation: CASSSRTTNYGYTF.